Shown below are 27 T cell receptor beta chains from a single sample sequenced in a study of shared clonotypes between healthy human individuals. Repertoires were generated with immunoSEQ multiplex PCR, while TCRdb's copy carries only in-frame clones and drops some. The sample records over 2 million clones, around 90% being singletons. Sample: naive CD4+ T cells from PBMCs. Subset of the sample: CD45RA+ positively selected. The receptors originated from a man aged 18 to 29 in good health. Some clones in this sample may be carry-over from other donors' samples.

CDR3: CASSEEEDQPQHF. CDR3 sequence (DNA): TGTGCCAGCAGTGAAGAGGAGGATCAGCCCCAGCATTTT. The rearrangement uses TRBV6-1 and TRBJ1-5; no firm D call. V gave up 1 base and J gave up 5 bases, with 6 bases separating them. The CDR3 extends over 13 amino acids. Germline V gene sequence: CDR1 MNHNS, CDR2 SASEGT.

The chain carries TRBV30 and TRBJ2-3; 12 positions agree with TRBD2. Germline CDR1 GTSNPN, CDR2 SVGIG (reference sequence). The CDR3 totals 17 residues. Germline trimming cut 8 bases from V and 0 bases from J; bases unmatched to any gene: 12. CDR3 sequence (DNA): TGTGCCAGGGAGGTCACTAGCGGGAGGACTAGCACAGATACGCAGTATTTT. Its translation: CAREVTSGRTSTDTQYF.

This clone was recorded only once. The V gene is TRBV5-1, the J gene TRBJ2-3, with 8 nucleotides matching TRBD1. Germline CDR1 and CDR2: SGHRS and YFSETQ. V shed 4 bases and J 0 bases; nucleotides not matched to a gene: 7. There are 16 residues in the CDR3. CDR3 in DNA: TGCGCCAGCAGCCAACCTGGACAGGGCAGCACAGATACGCAGTATTTT. Its translation is CASSQPGQGSTDTQYF.

This clone was counted once. This chain links TRBV25-1 with TRBJ2-6; no firm D call. CDR1 and CDR2 (germline): MGHDK, SYGVNS. Trimming pared 8 bases from V and 2 bases from J, leaving 13 bases between. The CDR3 length is 15 residues. This CDR3 reads CASSSARAGANVLTF. The DNA for the CDR3 is TGTGCCAGCTCGTCGGCTCGGGCTGGGGCCAACGTCCTGACTTTC.

The chain joins TRBV5-1 to TRBJ1-1, with 12 bases that match TRBD1. This CDR3 comprises 14 residues. CDR1 and CDR2 from the germline V gene are SGHRS and YFSETQ. The V and J ends lost 5 bases and 4 bases, in that order; junction bases with no gene match: 3. The CDR3 coding sequence is TGCGCCAGCAGGGGACAGGGGGCATCCACTGAAGCTTTCTTT. As protein: CASRGQGASTEAFF.

The rearrangement joins TRBV10-3 to TRBJ1-2; D gene unclear. CDR1 is ENHRY and CDR2 is SYGVKD in the germline V gene. V lost 0 bases and J lost 4, with 9 bases in between. The CDR3 runs 14 residues. CDR3 sequence (DNA): TGTGCCATCAGTGAGTCGGGTTCAACCTATGGCTACACCTTC. It encodes CAISESGSTYGYTF.

The rearrangement links TRBV15 to TRBJ2-1; perhaps TRBD1 as D (5 bases). Germline assignment: CDR1 LNHNV and CDR2 YYDKDF (reference sequence). V was cut by 1 base and J by 5 bases, with 30 bases left in between. The CDR3 spans 21 residues. CDR3 residues: CATSRGRGSSRAAIRDNEQFF. The CDR3 DNA reads TGTGCCACCAGCAGAGGAAGGGGTAGCAGCAGGGCCGCGATCAGGGACAATGAGCAGTTCTTC.

The chain combines TRBV28 with TRBJ2-2; D possibly corresponds to TRBD1 (7 bases). CDR3 length equals 16 residues. The germline V gene has CDR1 MDHEN and CDR2 SYDVKM. Between the trimmed V and J ends, which lost 6 bases and 6 bases, there was a span of 20 bases. The CDR3 region is CASRGAGTVSSGELFF. CDR3 in DNA: TGTGCCAGCAGGGGGGCGGGGACAGTCTCTTCCGGGGAGCTGTTTTTT.

This rearrangement joins TRBV7-9 to TRBJ2-6, with D possibly being TRBD1 or TRBD2 (5 bases each). V was pared by 5 bases and J by 9 bases, with 14 bases between. Germline V gene lookup returns CDR1 SEHNR and CDR2 FQNEAQ (reference sequence). The CDR3 extends over 14 amino acids. The CDR3 loop reads CASSITGTYNVLTF. CDR3 sequence (DNA): TGTGCCAGCAGCATAACCGGGACCTACAACGTCCTGACTTTC.

The gene calls are TRBV28 and TRBJ1-4; no firm D call. Germline CDR1 and CDR2: MDHEN and SYDVKM. CDR3 size: 15 residues. The ends were cut back, 5 bases at V and 1 base at J, with 11 bases in the middle. In DNA, the CDR3 is TGTGCCAGCAGTAGCCGCAGGAGAACTAATGAAAAACTGTTTTTT. Protein: CASSSRRRTNEKLFF.

This chain joins TRBV5-1 and TRBJ1-4; D is perhaps TRBD1 (5 bases). V lost 2 bases and J 4 bases, leaving 12 bases between the germline ends. The CDR3 spans 15 residues. Germline-derived CDR1 and CDR2 are SGHRS and YFSETQ. CDR3: CASSFQGVGNEKLFF. For the CDR3, the DNA is TGCGCCAGCAGCTTCCAGGGAGTAGGTAATGAAAAACTGTTTTTT.

The rearrangement uses TRBV9 and TRBJ2-5; D uncertain. Trimming removed 4 bases from V and 2 bases from J, with 18 bases in between. CDR3 length equals 16 residues. Germline V lookup: CDR1 SGDLS, CDR2 YYNGEE. In nucleotides, the CDR3 is TGTGCCAGCAGCCCCCAGTCCCTGAGTTCTCAAGAGACCCAGTACTTC. This encodes CASSPQSLSSQETQYF.

The chain couples TRBV6-1 to TRBJ2-7; D might be TRBD1 (5 bases). Trimming took 2 bases from V and 4 from J, leaving 15 bases between them. Germline V gives CDR1 MNHNS, CDR2 SASEGT. CDR3 size: 15 residues. CDR3 region: CASSERSGRVYEQYF. The CDR3, as DNA: TGTGCCAGCAGTGAAAGGTCTGGCAGGGTGTACGAGCAGTACTTC.

The V gene is TRBV5-1, the J gene TRBJ2-2; 9 nucleotides line up with TRBD2. The CDR3 covers 15 residues. From germline, CDR1 is SGHRS and CDR2 YFSETQ. The J segment lost 4 bases and the V segment lost 4 bases, leaving 5 bases of the junction unmatched. The CDR3 here is CASSIAGVSTGELFF. The CDR3 nucleotides are TGCGCCAGCAGCATAGCGGGAGTAAGCACCGGGGAGCTGTTTTTT.

The V gene is TRBV5-1, the J gene TRBJ1-1, with a weak D call TRBD1 (5 bases). The CDR3 covers 14 residues. V lost 0 bases and J 5 bases, leaving 11 bases between the germline ends. CDR1 and CDR2 (germline): SGHRS, YFSETQ. Here the CDR3 DNA reads TGCGCCAGCAGCTTGGAATACGGGGGAACTGAAGCTTTCTTT. Translated, it gives CASSLEYGGTEAFF.

In its sample, this clone was seen a few times. The CDR3 here is CASSPRTSLGNTIYF. For the CDR3, the DNA is TGTGCCAGCAGCCCGAGGACGTCTCTAGGAAACACCATATATTTT. The rearrangement links TRBV7-9 to TRBJ1-3, with D uncertain. Trimming took off 5 bases at V and 4 bases at J, with 15 bases between the two ends. Per germline, CDR1 SEHNR and CDR2 FQNEAQ (reference sequence). CDR3 length: 15 amino acids. Using reference TRBV7-9 and TRBJ1-3 for the parts outside the CDR3, the full variable domain is DTGVSQNPRHKITKRGQNVTFRCDPISEHNRLYWYRQTLGQGPEFLTYFQNEAQLEKSRLLSDRFSAERPKGSFSTLEIQRTEQGDSAMYLCASSPRTSLGNTIYFGEGSWLTVV.

The chain couples TRBV7-2 to TRBJ2-1, with TRBD2 matching 10 bases. The CDR3 is made up of 16 amino acids. Trimming cost V 5 bases and J 2 bases; bases outside gene matches: 6. Per germline, CDR1 SGHTA and CDR2 FQGNSA. The CDR3 region is CASSLIAGGAYNEQFF. The DNA for the CDR3 is TGTGCCAGCAGCCTTATAGCGGGAGGTGCCTACAATGAGCAGTTCTTC.

The chain is built from TRBV28 and TRBJ2-5; 10 bases are shared with TRBD1. The germline V gene has CDR1 MDHEN and CDR2 SYDVKM. The CDR3 spans 16 residues. V dropped 0 bases and J dropped 0; count of bases not matched to a gene: 1. The CDR3 reads CASSLWTGGHQETQYF. CDR3 nucleotide sequence: TGTGCCAGCAGTTTATGGACAGGGGGCCACCAAGAGACCCAGTACTTC.

There are a few counts of this clone. This CDR3 is also generated by other DNA sequences in the sample. The chain uses TRBV18 and TRBJ1-5, with a possible D match to TRBD1 (6 bases). Germline CDR1 reads KGHSH; CDR2 reads LQKENI. The length of the CDR3 is 13 residues. Trimming stripped 3 bases from V and 4 bases from J, with 7 bases between. This CDR3 reads CASSPDRNQPQHF. The CDR3 bases are TGTGCCAGCTCACCGGACAGAAATCAGCCCCAGCATTTT.

The chain has TRBV6-5 and TRBJ2-2; possible D gene TRBD2, 6 bases. Deletions cut 6 bases from V and 5 bases from J, with 13 bases between. This CDR3 region has 14 residues. The germline CDR1 and CDR2 sequences are MNHEY and SVGAGI. In DNA form, the CDR3 reads TGTGCCAGCAGAAAGCCGGGAGATACCGGGGAGCTGTTTTTT. Protein: CASRKPGDTGELFF.

This rearrangement joins TRBV28 to TRBJ2-1, with a weak D call TRBD1 (6 bases). Germline CDR1 and CDR2: MDHEN and SYDVKM. The V and J ends lost 4 bases and 4 bases respectively, with 14 bases between them. The CDR3 runs 15 residues. CDR3 loop: CASSSAQGMYNEQFF. CDR3 nucleotides: TGTGCCAGCAGTTCAGCACAGGGTATGTACAATGAGCAGTTCTTC.

The chain carries TRBV9 and TRBJ2-7; D might be TRBD2 (5 bases). CDR1 and CDR2 (germline): SGDLS, YYNGEE. This CDR3 region has 15 residues. The V end lost 4 bases, the J end lost 6 bases, and 20 bases lay between the germline ends. CDR3 in amino acids: CASSPTAGEGREQYF. The CDR3 DNA sequence: TGTGCCAGCAGCCCGACGGCGGGCGAGGGCCGCGAGCAGTACTTC.

This chain joins TRBV7-7 and TRBJ2-7; D might be TRBD1 or TRBD2, each matching 5 bases. This CDR3 comprises 14 residues. Per germline, CDR1 SSHAT and CDR2 FNYEAQ (reference sequence). The V end lost 5 bases, the J end lost 4 bases, and 15 bases lay between the germline ends. CDR3 DNA: TGTGCCAGCAGCATCAAGGGACCAGAATACGAGCAGTACTTC. The encoded protein is CASSIKGPEYEQYF.

The chain links TRBV7-9 to TRBJ2-2; 8 positions match TRBD1. The CDR3 is made up of 15 amino acids. The V and J ends lost 7 bases and 2 bases, in that order; junction bases with no gene match: 6. The germline gives CDR1 SEHNR, CDR2 FQNEAQ (reference sequence). DNA for the CDR3: TGTGCCAGCACCCAGGGGGCGTTTAACACCGGGGAGCTGTTTTTT. It yields the protein CASTQGAFNTGELFF.

J is TRBJ2-1 and V is TRBV5-1; possibly TRBD1 or TRBD2 for D (5 bases each). The germline gives CDR1 SGHRS, CDR2 YFSETQ. V dropped 6 bases and J dropped 3 bases, with 13 bases sitting between them. CDR3 length: 14 amino acids. DNA of the CDR3: TGCGCCAGCAAGTCGGGGCAGGGCTACAATGAGCAGTTCTTC. Amino acid sequence: CASKSGQGYNEQFF. The variable domain in full, with the rest retrieved from reference TRBV5-1 and TRBJ2-1, is KAGVTQTPRYLIKTRGQQVTLSCSPISGHRSVSWYQQTPGQGLQFLFEYFSETQRNKGNFPGRFSGRQFSNSRSEMNVSTLELGDSALYLCASKSGQGYNEQFFGPGTRLTVL.

The chain joins TRBV7-3 to TRBJ1-1; D not resolved. The germline CDR1 and CDR2 sequences are SGHTA and FQGTGA. The V gene lost 4 bases and the J gene lost 2 bases, with 8 bases spanning the gap. The CDR3 has 13 amino acids. CDR3 residues: CASSSQDNTEAFF. CDR3 bases: TGTGCCAGCAGCTCCCAGGATAACACTGAAGCTTTCTTT.

The rearrangement links TRBV6-4 to TRBJ2-7; tentative D call: TRBD1 (5 bases). CDR1 is MRHNA, CDR2 SNTAGT, per germline. V was pared by 3 bases and J by 3 bases, with 12 bases between. The CDR3 extends over 14 amino acids. The chain's CDR3 is CASSEGAGRYEQYF. The CDR3 region has the DNA TGTGCCAGCAGTGAAGGGGCAGGGCGCTACGAGCAGTACTTC.